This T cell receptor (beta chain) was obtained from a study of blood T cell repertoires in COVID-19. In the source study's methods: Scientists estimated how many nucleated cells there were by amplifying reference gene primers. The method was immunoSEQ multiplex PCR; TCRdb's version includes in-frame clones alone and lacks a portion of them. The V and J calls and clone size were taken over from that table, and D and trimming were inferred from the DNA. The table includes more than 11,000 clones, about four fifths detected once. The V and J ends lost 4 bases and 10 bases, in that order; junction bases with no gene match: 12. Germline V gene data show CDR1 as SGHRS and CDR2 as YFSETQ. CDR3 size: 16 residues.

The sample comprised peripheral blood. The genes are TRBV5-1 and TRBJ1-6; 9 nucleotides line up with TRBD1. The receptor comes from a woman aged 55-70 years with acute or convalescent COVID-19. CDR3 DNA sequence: TGCGCCAGCAGCCCACAGGGGGCTTTCGATTTGTCACCCCTCCACTTT. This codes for CASSPQGAFDLSPLHF.